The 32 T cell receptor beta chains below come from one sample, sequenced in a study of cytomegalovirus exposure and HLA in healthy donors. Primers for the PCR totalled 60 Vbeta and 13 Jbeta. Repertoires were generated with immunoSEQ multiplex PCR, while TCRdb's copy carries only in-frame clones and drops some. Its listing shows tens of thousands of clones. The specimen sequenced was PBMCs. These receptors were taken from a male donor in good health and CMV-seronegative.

CDR3 DNA: TGTGCCTGGACGAAGGGGCAGGCCACCCAGTACTTC. Its translation is CAWTKGQATQYF. V and J are TRBV30 and TRBJ2-5; D is perhaps TRBD1 (5 bases). The CDR3 length is 12 residues. V dropped 4 bases and J dropped 8 bases, with 14 bases sitting between them. CDR1 and CDR2 from the germline V gene are GTSNPN and SVGIG (reference sequence).

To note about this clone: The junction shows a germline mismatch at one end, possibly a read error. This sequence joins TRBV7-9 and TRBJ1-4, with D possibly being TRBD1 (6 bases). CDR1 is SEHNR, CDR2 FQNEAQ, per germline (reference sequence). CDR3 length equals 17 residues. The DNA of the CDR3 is TGTGCCAGCAGCGTAGCCCACCTGACAGGCGAAGAAGAAAAACTGTTTTTT. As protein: CASSVAHLTGEEEKLFF.

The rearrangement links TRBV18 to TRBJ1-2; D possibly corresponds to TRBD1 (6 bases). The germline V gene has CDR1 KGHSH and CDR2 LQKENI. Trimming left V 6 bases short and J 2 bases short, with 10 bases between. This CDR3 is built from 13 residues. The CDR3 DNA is TGTGCCAGCTCTCCGACAGGCAACTATGGCTACACCTTC. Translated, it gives CASSPTGNYGYTF.

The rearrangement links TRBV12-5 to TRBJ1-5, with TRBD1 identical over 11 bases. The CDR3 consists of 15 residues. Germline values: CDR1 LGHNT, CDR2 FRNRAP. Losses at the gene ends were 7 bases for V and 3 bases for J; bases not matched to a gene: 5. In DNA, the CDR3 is TGTGCTAGTGTTGGGGACAGGGGGTTCAATCAGCCCCAGCATTTT. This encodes CASVGDRGFNQPQHF. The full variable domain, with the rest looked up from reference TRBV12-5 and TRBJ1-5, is DARVTQTPRHKVTEMGQEVTMRCQPILGHNTVFWYRQTMMQGLELLAYFRNRAPLDDSGMPKDRFSAEMPDATLATLKIQPSEPRDSAVYFCASVGDRGFNQPQHFGDGTRLSIL.

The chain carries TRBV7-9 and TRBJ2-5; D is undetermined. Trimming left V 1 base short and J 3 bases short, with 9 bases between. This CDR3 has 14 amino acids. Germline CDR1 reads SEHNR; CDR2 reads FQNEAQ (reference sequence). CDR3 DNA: TGTGCCAGCAGCTTAGGAACGCGGAAAGAGACCCAGTACTTC. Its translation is CASSLGTRKETQYF.

For the CDR3, the DNA is TGTGCCAGCAGCTTAGGGCCGGGACGGGGGTACAATGAGCAGTTCTTC. This translates into CASSLGPGRGYNEQFF. The chain uses TRBV7-2 and TRBJ2-1, with D perhaps matching TRBD2 (6 bases). The V end was cut by 1 base, the J end by 4 bases, with 14 bases between. There are 16 residues in the CDR3. The germline CDR1 and CDR2 sequences are SGHTA and FQGNSA.

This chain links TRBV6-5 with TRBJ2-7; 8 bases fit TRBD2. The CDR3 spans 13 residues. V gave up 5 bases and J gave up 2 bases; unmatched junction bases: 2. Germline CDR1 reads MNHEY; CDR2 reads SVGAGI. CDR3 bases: TGTGCCAGCAGTCGGGAGGGGGCCTACGAGCAGTACTTC. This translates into CASSREGAYEQYF.

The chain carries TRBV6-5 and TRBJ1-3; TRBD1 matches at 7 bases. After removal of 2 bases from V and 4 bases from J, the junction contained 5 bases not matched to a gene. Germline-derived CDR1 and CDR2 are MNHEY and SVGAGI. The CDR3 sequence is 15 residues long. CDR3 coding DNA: TGTGCCAGCAGTTACGGGGCAGGGGGAGGAAACACCATATATTTT. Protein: CASSYGAGGGNTIYF.

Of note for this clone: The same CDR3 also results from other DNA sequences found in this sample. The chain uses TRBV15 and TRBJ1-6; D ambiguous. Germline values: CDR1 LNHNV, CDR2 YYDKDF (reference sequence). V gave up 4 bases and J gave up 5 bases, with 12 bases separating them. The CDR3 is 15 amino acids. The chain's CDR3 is CATSTRTTNNSPLHF. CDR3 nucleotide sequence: TGTGCCACCAGCACCAGAACTACTAATAATTCACCCCTCCACTTT.

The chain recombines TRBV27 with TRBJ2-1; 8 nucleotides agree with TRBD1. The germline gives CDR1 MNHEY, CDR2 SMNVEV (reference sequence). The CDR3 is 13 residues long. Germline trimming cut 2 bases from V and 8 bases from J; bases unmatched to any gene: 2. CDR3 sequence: CASSLQGAHEQFF. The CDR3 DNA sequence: TGTGCCAGCAGTTTACAGGGGGCCCATGAGCAGTTCTTC.

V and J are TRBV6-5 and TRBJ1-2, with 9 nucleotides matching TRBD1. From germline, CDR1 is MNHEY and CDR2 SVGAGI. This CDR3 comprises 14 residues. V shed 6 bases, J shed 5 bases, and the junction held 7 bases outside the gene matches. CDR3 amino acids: CASRPGTGRYGYTF. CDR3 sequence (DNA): TGTGCCAGCAGACCCGGGACAGGGAGGTATGGCTACACCTTC.

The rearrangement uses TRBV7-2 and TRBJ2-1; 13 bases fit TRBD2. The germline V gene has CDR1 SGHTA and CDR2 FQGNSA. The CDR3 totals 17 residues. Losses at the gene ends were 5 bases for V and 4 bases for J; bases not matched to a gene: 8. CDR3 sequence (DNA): TGTGCCAGCAGCCCCGGGACTAGCGGGAACCTTTACAATGAGCAGTTCTTC. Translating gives CASSPGTSGNLYNEQFF.

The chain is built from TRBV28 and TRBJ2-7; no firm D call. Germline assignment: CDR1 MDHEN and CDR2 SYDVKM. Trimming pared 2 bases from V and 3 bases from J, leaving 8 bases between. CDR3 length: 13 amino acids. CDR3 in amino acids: CASSLDTDYEQYF. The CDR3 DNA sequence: TGTGCCAGCAGTTTAGACACGGACTACGAGCAGTACTTC.

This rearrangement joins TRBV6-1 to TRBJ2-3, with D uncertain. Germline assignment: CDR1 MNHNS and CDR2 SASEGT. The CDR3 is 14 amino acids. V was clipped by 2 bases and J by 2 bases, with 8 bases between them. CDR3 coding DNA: TGTGCCAGCAGTGAAACGGGTTACACAGATACGCAGTATTTT. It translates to CASSETGYTDTQYF.

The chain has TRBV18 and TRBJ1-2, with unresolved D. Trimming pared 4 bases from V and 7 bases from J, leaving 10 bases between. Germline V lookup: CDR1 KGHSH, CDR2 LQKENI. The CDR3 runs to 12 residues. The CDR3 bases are TGTGCCAGCTCACTTGAGGGTTTTGGCTACACCTTC. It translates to CASSLEGFGYTF.

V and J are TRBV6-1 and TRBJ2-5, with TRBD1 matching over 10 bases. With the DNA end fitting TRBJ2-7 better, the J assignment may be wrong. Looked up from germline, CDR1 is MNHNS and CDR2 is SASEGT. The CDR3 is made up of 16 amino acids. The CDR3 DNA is TGTGCCAGCAGCGAACCCTCCGGGACAGGGGCGGACGAGCAGTACTTC. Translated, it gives CASSEPSGTGADEQYF.

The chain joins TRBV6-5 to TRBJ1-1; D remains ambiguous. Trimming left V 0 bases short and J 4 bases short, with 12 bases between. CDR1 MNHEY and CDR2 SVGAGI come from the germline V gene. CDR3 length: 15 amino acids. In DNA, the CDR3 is TGTGCCAGCAGTTACTCGGCGGGGTGGGGCACTGAAGCTTTCTTT. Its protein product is CASSYSAGWGTEAFF.

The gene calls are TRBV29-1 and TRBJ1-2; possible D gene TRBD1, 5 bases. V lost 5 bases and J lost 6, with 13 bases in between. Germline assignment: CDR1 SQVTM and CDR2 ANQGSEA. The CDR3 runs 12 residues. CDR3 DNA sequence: TGCAGCGTTTCTCAGGGAGGTCATGGCTACACCTTC. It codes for CSVSQGGHGYTF.

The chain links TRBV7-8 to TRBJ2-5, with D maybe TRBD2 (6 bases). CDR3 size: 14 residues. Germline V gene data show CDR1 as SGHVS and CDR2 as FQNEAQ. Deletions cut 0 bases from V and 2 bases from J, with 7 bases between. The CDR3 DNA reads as TGTGCCAGCAGCTTAGCAGGGAGGCAAGAGACCCAGTACTTC. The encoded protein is CASSLAGRQETQYF.

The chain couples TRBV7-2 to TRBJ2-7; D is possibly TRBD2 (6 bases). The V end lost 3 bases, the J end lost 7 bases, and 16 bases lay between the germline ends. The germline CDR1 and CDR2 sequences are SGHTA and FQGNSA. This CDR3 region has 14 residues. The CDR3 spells CASSLSRGAGEQYF. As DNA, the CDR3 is TGTGCCAGCAGCTTGAGTCGGGGCGCGGGGGAGCAGTACTTC.

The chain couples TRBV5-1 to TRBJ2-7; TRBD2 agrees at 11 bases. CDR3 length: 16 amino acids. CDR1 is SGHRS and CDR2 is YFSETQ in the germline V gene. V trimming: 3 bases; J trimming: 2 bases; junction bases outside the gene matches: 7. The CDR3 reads CASSSGTSGFAYEQYF. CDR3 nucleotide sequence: TGCGCCAGCAGCTCAGGGACTAGCGGATTTGCCTACGAGCAGTACTTC.

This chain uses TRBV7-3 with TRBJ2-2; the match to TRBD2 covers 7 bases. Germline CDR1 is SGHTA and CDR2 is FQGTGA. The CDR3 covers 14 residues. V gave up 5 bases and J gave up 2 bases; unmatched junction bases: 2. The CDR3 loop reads CASSGGVNTGELFF. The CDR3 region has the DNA TGTGCCAGCAGCGGGGGGGTCAACACCGGGGAGCTGTTTTTT.

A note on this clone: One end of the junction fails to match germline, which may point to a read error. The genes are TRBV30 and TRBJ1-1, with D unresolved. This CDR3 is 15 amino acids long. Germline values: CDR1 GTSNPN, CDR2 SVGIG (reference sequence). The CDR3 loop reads CADQVAMGGRAEDFF. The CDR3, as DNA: TGTGCCGATCAGGTTGCTATGGGAGGGAGGGCTGAAGATTTCTTT.

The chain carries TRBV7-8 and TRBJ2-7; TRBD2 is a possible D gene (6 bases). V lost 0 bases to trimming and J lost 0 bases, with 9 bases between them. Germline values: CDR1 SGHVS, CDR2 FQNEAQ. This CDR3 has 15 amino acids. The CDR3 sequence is CASSLAGGGSYEQYF. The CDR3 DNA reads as TGTGCCAGCAGCTTAGCGGGGGGAGGCTCCTACGAGCAGTACTTC.

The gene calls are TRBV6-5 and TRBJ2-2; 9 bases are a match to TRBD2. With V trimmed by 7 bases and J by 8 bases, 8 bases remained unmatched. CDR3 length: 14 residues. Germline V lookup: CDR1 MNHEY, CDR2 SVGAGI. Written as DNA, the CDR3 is TGTGCCAGCAAGGGCGGGAGGGAGGCGGGGGAGCTGTTTTTT. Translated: CASKGGREAGELFF.

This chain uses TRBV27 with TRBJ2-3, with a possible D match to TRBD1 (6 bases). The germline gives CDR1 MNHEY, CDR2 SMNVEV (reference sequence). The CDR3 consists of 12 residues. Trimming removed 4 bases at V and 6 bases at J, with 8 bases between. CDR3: CASSSQGDTQYF. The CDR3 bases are TGTGCCAGCAGTTCCCAGGGGGATACGCAGTATTTT.

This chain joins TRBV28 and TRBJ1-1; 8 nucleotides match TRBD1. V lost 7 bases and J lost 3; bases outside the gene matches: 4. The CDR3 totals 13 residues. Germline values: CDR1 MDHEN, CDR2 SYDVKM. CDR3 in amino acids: CASTMTGDTEAFF. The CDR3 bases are TGTGCCAGCACCATGACAGGGGACACTGAAGCTTTCTTT.

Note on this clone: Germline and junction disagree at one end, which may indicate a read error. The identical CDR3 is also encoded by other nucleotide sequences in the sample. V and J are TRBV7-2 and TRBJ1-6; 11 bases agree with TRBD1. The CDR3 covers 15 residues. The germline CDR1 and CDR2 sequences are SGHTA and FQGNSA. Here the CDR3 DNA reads TGTGCCAGCAGCAACGGACAGGGGGCCAATTCACCCCTACACTTT. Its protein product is CASSNGQGANSPLHF.

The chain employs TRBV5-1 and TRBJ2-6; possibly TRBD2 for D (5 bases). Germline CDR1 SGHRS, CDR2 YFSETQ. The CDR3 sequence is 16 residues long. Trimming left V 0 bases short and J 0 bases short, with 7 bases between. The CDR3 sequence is CASSLDGISGANVLTF. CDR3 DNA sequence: TGCGCCAGCAGCTTGGACGGGATCTCTGGGGCCAACGTCCTGACTTTC.

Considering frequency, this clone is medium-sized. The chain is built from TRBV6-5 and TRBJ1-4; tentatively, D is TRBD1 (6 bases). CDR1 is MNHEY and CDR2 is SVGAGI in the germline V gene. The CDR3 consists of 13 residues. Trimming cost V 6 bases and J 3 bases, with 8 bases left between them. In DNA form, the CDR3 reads TGTGCCAGCAGCGCAGGGGCTAATGAAAAACTGTTTTTT. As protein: CASSAGANEKLFF.

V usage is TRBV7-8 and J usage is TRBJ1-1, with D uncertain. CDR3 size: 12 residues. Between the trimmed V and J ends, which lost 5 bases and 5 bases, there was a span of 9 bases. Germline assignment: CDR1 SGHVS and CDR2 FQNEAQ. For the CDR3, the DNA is TGTGCCAGCAGCCGGAGTGAAACTGAAGCTTTCTTT. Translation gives CASSRSETEAFF.

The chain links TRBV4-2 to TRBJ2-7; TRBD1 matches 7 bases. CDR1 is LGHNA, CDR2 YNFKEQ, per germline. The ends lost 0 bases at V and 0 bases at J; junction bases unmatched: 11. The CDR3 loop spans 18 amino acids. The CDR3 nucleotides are TGTGCCAGCAGCCAAGACCCTCCGTCGACAGGGACCTCCTACGAGCAGTACTTC. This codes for CASSQDPPSTGTSYEQYF.